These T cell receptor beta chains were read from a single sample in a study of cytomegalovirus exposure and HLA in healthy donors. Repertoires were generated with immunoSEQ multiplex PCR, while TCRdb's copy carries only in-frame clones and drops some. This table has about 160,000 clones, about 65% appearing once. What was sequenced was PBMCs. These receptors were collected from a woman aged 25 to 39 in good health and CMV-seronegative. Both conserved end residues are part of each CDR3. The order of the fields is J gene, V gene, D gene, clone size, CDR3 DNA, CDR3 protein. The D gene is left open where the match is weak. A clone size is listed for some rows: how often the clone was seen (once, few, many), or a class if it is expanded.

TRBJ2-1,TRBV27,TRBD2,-,TGTGCCAGCAGTCCAGGACTAGCAGGCTACAATGAGCAGTTCTTC,CASSPGLAGYNEQFF
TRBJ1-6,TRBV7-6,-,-,TGTGCCAGCAGCTTAGTTGGGCAGGGGAATTCACCCCTCCACTTT,CASSLVGQGNSPLHF
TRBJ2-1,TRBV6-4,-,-,TGTGCCAGCAGTGAACAGGGATGGGGTTACAATGAGCAGTTCTTC,CASSEQGWGYNEQFF
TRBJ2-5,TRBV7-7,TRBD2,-,TGTGCCAGCAGCTTAGTGAGGCGGGGGGGCGGACAAGAGACCCAGTACTTC,CASSLVRRGGGQETQYF
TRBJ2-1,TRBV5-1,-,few,TGCGCCAGCAGCTTGGTAGACGGCTTATGGAGTTATGAGCAGTTCTTC,CASSLVDGLWSYEQFF
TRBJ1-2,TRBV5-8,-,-,TGTGCCAGCAGCAGACAGAACTATGGCTACACCTTC,CASSRQNYGYTF
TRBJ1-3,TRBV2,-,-,TGTGCCAGCAGTCGCATCCGGGACTCTGGAAACACCATATATTTT,CASSRIRDSGNTIYF
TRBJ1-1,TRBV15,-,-,TGTGCCACCAGCAGAGCCCCCGCAGGGGCAGGAACTGAAGCTTTCTTT,CATSRAPAGAGTEAFF
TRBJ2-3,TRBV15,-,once,TGTGCCACTGGAGGGCCCGCAGATACGCAGTATTTT,CATGGPADTQYF
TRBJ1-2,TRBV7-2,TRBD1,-,TGTGCCAGCAGCTTAAGGGGGCGGGCCGGCTACACCTTC,CASSLRGRAGYTF
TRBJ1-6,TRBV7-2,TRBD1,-,TGTGCCAGCAGTTACACAGGGAGGGGGACAGGGGGTTCACCCCTCCACTTT,CASSYTGRGTGGSPLHF
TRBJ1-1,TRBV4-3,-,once,TGCGCCAGCAGCCAGGACATAGAGCGCACTGAAGCTTTCTTT,CASSQDIERTEAFF
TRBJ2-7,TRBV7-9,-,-,TGTGCCAGCAGCTTAAGTTGGAGAACCTACGAGCAGTACTTC,CASSLSWRTYEQYF
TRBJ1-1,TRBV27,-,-,TGTGCCAGCAGTTTAATGGGCCAGGGAACTGAAGCTTTCTTT,CASSLMGQGTEAFF